This TCR beta chain was identified in a study of Graves' ophthalmopathy and Graves' hyperthyroidism. Notes on the study in general: Discrimination between ophthalmopathy and stable hyperthyroidism by a 13-signature model showed about 88% sensitivity and 70% to 84% specificity.

The authors amplified TCR beta CDR3 regions from RNA transcripts. The library came from an HTBI-primed first-round RT-PCR and a second-round multiplex PCR. TCRdb independently ran MiXCR on the multiplex PCR reads; one entry per CDR3 protein. The sample yields roughly 230,000 distinct CDR3 sequences, 20% to 25% seen once. None of the included patients had other autoimmune diseases, uncontrolled infections, pregnancy or lactation, as these led to exclusion. This clonotype was detected ten times or more. As yet, its antigen is unknown. V lost 5 bases to trimming and J lost 3 bases; unmatched junction nucleotides: 7. CDR1 MNHEY and CDR2 SVGEGT come from the germline V gene. There are 15 residues in the CDR3.

The material sequenced was peripheral blood. This TCR came from a woman aged 45-60 years with Graves' ophthalmopathy. The chain joins TRBV6-2 or TRBV6-3 to TRBJ2-3, with 8 bases lining up with TRBD2. Here the CDR3 reads CASSTGLAPTDTQYF. The CDR3 coding sequence is TGTGCCAGCAGTACAGGACTAGCTCCGACAGATACGCAGTATTTT.